The sequence of this T cell receptor beta chain was determined in a study of blood T cell repertoires in COVID-19. The V gene's germline CDR1 is KGHDR and CDR2 SFDVKD. The CDR3 loop spans 13 amino acids. The V end lost 4 bases, the J end lost 7 bases, and 10 bases lay between the germline ends. Produced via immunoSEQ multiplex PCR; TCRdb's table is partial and in-frame only. The sample lists 150,000 to 200,000 clones, about 81% seen once, with roughly 8.1% in the top ten. The sample comprised peripheral blood. This TCR was recovered from a woman aged 70 to 79 with acute or convalescent COVID-19. This rearrangement joins TRBV24-1 to TRBJ1-5; D unclear. The CDR3 DNA is TGTGCCACCAGTGAGGGCCTCTACCAGCCCCAGCATTTT. Residues: CATSEGLYQPQHF.